This T cell receptor (beta chain) is drawn from a study of blood T cell repertoires in COVID-19. The wider study: COVID-19 samples from acute and convalescent phases originated in the United States, Italy and Spain. T cells, B-cell-depleted T cells, or PBMCs supplied cDNA or gDNA.

The CDR3 extends over 15 amino acids. Germline V gene sequence: CDR1 MNHEY, CDR2 SVGEGT. Deletions cut 5 bases from V and 2 bases from J, with 10 bases between. This clone has just a few counts. Original methodology: Reference gene primers were amplified, and this amplification served to estimate nucleated cell counts. The repertoire was sequenced with immunoSEQ multiplex PCR; TCRdb's copy has only in-frame clones and lacks some. V, J and clone size reflect that table, while D and trimming were determined from the DNA. Of about 130,000 clones in the sample, under 90% were seen once. This clonotype was obtained from a woman aged 55-69 years with acute or convalescent COVID-19. Source material: peripheral blood. The J gene is TRBJ2-6, the V gene TRBV6-2 or TRBV6-3; D call uncertain. The CDR3 sequence is CASSRITTGANVLTF. CDR3 sequence (DNA): TGTGCCAGCAGTCGTATTACTACTGGGGCCAACGTCCTGACTTTC.